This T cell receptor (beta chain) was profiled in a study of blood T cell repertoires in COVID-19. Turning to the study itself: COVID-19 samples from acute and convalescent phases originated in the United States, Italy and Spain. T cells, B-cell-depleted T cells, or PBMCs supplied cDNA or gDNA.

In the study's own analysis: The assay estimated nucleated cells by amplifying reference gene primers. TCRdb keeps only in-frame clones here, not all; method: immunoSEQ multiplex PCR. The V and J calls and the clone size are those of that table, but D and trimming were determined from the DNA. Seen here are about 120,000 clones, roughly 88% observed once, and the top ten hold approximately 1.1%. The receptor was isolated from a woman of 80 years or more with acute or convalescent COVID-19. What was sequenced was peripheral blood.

DNA for the CDR3: TGTGCCAGCAGCCCAGGACAGGGGAATTACTATGGCTACACCTTC. It translates to CASSPGQGNYYGYTF. The chain employs TRBV11-2 and TRBJ1-2; 9 bases fit TRBD1. CDR1 is SGHAT and CDR2 is FQNNGV in the germline V gene. This CDR3 comprises 15 residues. Trimming removed 5 bases from V and 3 bases from J; junction bases left unmatched: 7.